This is a list of T cell receptor beta chains from one sample in a study of chemoradiotherapy in HPV16-positive cancers. The data were produced by immunoSEQ multiplex PCR, yet TCRdb's version contains in-frame clones alone and is incomplete. The sample has 30,000 to 40,000 clones, under 80% seen once; the top ten hold 5.2%. The sample was blood, taken from a patient who underwent chemoradiotherapy. All receptors derive from a human donor with HPV-associated anogenital cancer. The conserved cysteine and the conserved F or W are not part of the CDR3 here.

TRBV5-1 | ASSLAGVLLGNEQF
TRBV13 | ASSLEGEDYEQY
TRBV10-2 | ASLDWDTYEQY
TRBV18 | ASSPQPNEAF
TRBV12-5 | ASGRLEIGYGYT
TRBV6-5 | ASSSPGSYEQY
TRBV7-9 | ATPGPGNTIY
TRBV2 | ADRDRPYNSPLH
TRBV6-5 | ASSYSGGEQF
TRBV5-8 | ASSRGGGRSYNEQF
TRBV28 | ASSWASEETQY
TRBV14 | ASSPSWREKDGYT
TRBV7-9 | ASSFWRTGPSSNYGYT
TRBV7-9 | ASSSPRRYEQF
TRBV15 | ATGRGQAYNEQF
TRBV18 | ASSPTLLGNLYEQY
TRBV7-2 | ASSRKRGAEVREQY
TRBV7-2 | ASSSGGTQY
TRBV14 | ASSQDRPGEYNEQF
TRBV5-1 | ASRPGLTNTEAF
TRBV2 | ASRQDMGSWTQY
TRBV6-4 | ASSYTIKEGPFNQPQH
TRBV7-8 | ASSLGRESPLH
TRBV25-1 | ASSESPRWETQY
TRBV6-7 | ASSPIVGGYT
TRBV12-5 | ASGLDNEQF
TRBV6-1 | ASSDADGPNQPQH
TRBV30 | AWSLSGGGLETQY
TRBV7-2 | ASSLGISGGNTGELF
TRBV30 | AAQGRDEKLF
TRBV5-8 | ASQGGFRTSNQPQH
TRBV5-4 | ASSPGLATGELF
TRBV6-1 | ASRGYGRDEKLF
TRBV5-1 | ASRTGRDKETQY
TRBV7-2 | ASSPRGGGTEAF
TRBV14 | ASSSPLWAYEQY
TRBV5-6 | ASSFVGGYT
TRBV2 | ASSESRGREQF
TRBV7-2 | ASSLGRGNTEAF
TRBV25-1 | ASSDRERSPLH
TRBV19 | ASSIIGGGYEQY